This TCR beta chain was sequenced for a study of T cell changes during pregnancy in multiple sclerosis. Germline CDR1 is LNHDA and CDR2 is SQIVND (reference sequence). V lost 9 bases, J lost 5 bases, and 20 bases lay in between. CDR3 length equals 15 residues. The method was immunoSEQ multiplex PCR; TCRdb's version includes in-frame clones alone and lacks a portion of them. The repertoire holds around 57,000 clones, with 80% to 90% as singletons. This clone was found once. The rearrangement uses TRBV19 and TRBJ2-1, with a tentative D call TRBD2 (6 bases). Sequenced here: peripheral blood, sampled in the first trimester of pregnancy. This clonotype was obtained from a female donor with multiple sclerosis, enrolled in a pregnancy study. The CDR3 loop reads CARPLGGPIHNEQFF. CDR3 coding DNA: TGTGCCAGACCCTTGGGGGGACCGATACACAATGAGCAGTTCTTC.